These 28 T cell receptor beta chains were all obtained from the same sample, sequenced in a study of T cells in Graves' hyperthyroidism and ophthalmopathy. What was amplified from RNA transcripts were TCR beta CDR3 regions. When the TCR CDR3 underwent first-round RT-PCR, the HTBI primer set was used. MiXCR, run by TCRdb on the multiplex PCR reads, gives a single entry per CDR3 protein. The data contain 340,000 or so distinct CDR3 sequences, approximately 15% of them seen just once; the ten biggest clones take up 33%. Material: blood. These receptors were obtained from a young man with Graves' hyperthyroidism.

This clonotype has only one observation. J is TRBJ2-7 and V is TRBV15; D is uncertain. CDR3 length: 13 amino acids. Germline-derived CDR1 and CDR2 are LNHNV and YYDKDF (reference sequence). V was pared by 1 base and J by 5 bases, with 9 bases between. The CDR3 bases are TGTGCCACCAGCAGAGCGCGTCGAGACGAGCAGTACTTC. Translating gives CATSRARRDEQYF.

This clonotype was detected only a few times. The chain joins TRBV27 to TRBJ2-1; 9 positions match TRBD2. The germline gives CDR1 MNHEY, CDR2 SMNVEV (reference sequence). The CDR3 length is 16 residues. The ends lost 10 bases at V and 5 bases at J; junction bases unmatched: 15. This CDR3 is CATNMAWSGRNNEQFF. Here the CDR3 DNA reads TGTGCCACCAACATGGCCTGGAGCGGGAGGAACAATGAGCAGTTCTTC.

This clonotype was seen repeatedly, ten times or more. In DNA form, the CDR3 reads TGCAGTGCTAGAGATAGGGGACAGGGGGCAAACATTCAGTACTTC. Its translation is CSARDRGQGANIQYF. The V and J genes are TRBV20-1 and TRBJ2-4; 12 positions agree with TRBD1. The CDR3 loop spans 15 amino acids. The V segment lost 0 bases and the J segment 6 bases; nucleotides outside the gene matches: 3. Germline CDR1 is DFQATT and CDR2 is SNEGSKA (reference sequence).

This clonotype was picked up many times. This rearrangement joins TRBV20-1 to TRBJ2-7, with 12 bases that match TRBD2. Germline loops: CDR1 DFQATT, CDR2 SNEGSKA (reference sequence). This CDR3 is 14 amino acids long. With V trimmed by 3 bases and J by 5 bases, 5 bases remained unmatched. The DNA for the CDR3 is TGCAGTGCTAGCCTAGCGGGAGGGCCGGACGAGCAGTACTTC. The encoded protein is CSASLAGGPDEQYF.

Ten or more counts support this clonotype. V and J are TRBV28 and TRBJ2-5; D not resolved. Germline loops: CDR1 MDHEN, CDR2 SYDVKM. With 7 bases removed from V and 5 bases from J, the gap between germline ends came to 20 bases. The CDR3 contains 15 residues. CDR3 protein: CASKFGGVEGETQYF. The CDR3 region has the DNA TGTGCCAGCAAGTTTGGTGGGGTGGAAGGCGAGACCCAGTACTTC.

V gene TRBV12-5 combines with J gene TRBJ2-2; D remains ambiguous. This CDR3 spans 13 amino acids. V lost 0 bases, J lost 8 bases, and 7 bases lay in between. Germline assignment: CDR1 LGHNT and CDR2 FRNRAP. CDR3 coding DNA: TGTGCTAGTGGTTTGGTACGAGGAGGGGAGCTGTTTTTT. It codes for CASGLVRGGELFF. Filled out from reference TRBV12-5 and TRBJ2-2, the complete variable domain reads DARVTQTPRHKVTEMGQEVTMRCQPILGHNTVFWYRQTMMQGLELLAYFRNRAPLDDSGMPKDRFSAEMPDATLATLKIQPSEPRDSAVYFCASGLVRGGELFFGEGSRLTVL.

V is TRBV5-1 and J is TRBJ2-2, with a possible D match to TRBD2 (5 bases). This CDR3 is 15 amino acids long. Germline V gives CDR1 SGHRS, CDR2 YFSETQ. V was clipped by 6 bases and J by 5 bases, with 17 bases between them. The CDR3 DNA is TGCGCCAGCACTCCCGCCGGGGAGAGGACCGGGGAGCTGTTTTTT. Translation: CASTPAGERTGELFF.

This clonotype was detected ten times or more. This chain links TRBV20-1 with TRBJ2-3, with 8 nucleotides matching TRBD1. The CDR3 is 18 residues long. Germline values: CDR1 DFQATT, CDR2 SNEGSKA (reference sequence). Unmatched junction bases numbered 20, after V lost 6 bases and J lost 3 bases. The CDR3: CSAWPGQGRGLGTDTQYF. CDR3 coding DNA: TGCAGTGCGTGGCCCGGACAGGGAAGGGGGCTGGGAACAGATACGCAGTATTTT.

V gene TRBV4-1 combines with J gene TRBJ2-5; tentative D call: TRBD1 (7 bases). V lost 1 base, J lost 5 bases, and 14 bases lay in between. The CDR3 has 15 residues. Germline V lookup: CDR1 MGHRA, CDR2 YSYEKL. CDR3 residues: CASSQVVTGRETQYF. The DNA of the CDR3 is TGCGCCAGCAGCCAAGTGGTGACAGGGAGGGAGACCCAGTACTTC.

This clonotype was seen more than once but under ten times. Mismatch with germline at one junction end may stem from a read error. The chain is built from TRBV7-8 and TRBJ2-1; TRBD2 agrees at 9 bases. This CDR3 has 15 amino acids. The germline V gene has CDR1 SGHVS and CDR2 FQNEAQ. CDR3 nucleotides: TGTGCCAGCAGCTTAGTAGCGGGAGACTACGATGAGCAGTTCTTC. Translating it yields CASSLVAGDYDEQFF. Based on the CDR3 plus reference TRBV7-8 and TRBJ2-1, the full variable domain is GAGVSQSPRYKVAKRGQDVALRCDPISGHVSLFWYQQALGQGPEFLTYFQNEAQLDKSGLPSDRFFAERPEGSVSTLKIQRTQQEDSAVYLCASSLVAGDYDEQFFGPGTRLTVL.

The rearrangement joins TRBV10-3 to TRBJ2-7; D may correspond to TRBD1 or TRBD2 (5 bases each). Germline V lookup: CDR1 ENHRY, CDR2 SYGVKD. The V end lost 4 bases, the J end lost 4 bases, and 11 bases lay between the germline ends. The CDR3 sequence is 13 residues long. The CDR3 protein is CAISGGTLYEQYF. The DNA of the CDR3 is TGTGCCATCAGTGGGGGGACGCTATACGAGCAGTACTTC.

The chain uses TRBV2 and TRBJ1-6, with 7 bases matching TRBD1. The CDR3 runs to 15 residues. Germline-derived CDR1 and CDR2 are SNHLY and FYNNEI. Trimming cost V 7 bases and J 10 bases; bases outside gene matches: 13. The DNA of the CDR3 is TGTGCCAGCACCAAGACAGGGATCTTGGGATCACCCCTCCACTTT. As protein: CASTKTGILGSPLHF. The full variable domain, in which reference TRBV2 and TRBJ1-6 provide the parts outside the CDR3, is EPEVTQTPSHQVTQMGQEVILRCVPISNHLYFYWYRQILGQKVEFLVSFYNNEISEKSEIFDDQFSVERPDGSNFTLKIRSTKLEDSAMYFCASTKTGILGSPLHFGNGTRLTVT.

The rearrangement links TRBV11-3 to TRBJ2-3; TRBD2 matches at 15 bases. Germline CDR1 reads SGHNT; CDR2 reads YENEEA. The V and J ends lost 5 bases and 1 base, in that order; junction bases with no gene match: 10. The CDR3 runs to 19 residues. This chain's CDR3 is CASSQRGLAGGFGTDTQYF. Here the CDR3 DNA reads TGTGCCAGCAGCCAGAGGGGACTAGCGGGAGGTTTTGGCACAGATACGCAGTATTTT.

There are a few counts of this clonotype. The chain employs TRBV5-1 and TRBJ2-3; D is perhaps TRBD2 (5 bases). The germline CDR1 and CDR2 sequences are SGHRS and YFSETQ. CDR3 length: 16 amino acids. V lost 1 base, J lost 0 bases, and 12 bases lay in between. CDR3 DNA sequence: TGCGCCAGCAGCTTGATCGGGGTTCCTAGCACAGATACGCAGTATTTT. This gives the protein CASSLIGVPSTDTQYF. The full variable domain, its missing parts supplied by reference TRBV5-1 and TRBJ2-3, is KAGVTQTPRYLIKTRGQQVTLSCSPISGHRSVSWYQQTPGQGLQFLFEYFSETQRNKGNFPGRFSGRQFSNSRSEMNVSTLELGDSALYLCASSLIGVPSTDTQYFGPGTRLTVL.

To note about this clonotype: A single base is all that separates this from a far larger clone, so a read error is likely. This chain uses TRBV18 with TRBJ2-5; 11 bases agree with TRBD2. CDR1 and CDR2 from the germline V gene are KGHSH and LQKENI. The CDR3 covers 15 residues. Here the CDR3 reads CANSPGLAGQETQYF. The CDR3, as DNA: TGTGCCAACTCACCTGGACTAGCGGGCCAAGAGACCCAGTACTTC.

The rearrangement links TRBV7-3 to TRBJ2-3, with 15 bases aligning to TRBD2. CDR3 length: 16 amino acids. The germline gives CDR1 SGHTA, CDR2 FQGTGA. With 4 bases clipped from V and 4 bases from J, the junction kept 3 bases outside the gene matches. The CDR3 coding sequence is TGTGCCAGCAGCTCGGGACTAGCGGGGGGCGCAGATACGCAGTATTTT. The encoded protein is CASSSGLAGGADTQYF.

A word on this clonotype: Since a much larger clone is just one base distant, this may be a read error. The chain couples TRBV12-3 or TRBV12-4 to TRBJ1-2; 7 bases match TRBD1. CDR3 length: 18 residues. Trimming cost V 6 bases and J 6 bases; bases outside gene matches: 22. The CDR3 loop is CASSPAPTGVTPPHGYTF. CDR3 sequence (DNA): TGTGCCAGCAGCCCCGCGCCTACAGGGGTAACGCCCCCGCATGGCTACACCTTC.

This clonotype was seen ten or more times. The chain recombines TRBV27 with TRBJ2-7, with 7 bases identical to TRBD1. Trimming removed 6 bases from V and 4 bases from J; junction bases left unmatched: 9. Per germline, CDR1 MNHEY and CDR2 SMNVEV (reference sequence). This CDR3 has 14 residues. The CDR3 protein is CASSHRGVQYEQYF. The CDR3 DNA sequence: TGTGCCAGCAGCCACAGGGGCGTCCAATACGAGCAGTACTTC.

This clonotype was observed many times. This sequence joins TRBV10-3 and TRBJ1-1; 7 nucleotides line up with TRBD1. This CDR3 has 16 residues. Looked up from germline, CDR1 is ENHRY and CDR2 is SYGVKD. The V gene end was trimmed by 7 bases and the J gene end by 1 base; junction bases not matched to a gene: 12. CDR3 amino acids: CAINAETGASNTEAFF. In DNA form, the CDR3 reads TGTGCCATCAATGCCGAAACAGGGGCTTCGAACACTGAAGCTTTCTTT.

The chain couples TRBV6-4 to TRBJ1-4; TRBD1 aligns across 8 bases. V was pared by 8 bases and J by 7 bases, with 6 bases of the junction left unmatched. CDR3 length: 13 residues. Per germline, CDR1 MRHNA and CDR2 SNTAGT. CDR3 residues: CASPGTGCEKLFF. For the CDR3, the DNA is TGTGCCAGCCCTGGGACAGGATGTGAAAAACTGTTTTTT.

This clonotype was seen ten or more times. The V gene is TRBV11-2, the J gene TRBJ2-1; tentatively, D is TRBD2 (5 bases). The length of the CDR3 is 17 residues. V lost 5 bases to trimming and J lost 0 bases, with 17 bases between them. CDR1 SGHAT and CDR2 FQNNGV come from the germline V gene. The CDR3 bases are TGTGCCAGCAGCCTATCCTGGGTGGGGAGCTCCTACAATGAGCAGTTCTTC. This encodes CASSLSWVGSSYNEQFF.

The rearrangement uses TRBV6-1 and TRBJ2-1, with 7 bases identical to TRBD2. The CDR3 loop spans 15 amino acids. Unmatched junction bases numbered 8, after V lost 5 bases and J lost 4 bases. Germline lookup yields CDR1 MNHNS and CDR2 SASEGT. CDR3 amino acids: CASSYVPAGYNEQFF. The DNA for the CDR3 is TGTGCCAGCAGTTATGTGCCAGCGGGATACAATGAGCAGTTCTTC.

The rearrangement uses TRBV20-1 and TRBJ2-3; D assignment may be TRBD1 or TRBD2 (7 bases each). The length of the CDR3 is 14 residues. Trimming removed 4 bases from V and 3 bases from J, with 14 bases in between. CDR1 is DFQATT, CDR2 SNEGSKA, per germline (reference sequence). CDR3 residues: CSATRRGGTDTQYF. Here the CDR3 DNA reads TGCAGTGCTACCCGCAGGGGGGGAACAGATACGCAGTATTTT.

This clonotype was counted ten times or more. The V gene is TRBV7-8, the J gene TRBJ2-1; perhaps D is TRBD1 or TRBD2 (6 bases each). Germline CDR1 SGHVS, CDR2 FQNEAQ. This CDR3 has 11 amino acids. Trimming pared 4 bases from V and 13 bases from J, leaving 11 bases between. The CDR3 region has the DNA TGTGCCAGCAGCTCGGGGGCTAGTCAGTTCTTC. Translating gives CASSSGASQFF.

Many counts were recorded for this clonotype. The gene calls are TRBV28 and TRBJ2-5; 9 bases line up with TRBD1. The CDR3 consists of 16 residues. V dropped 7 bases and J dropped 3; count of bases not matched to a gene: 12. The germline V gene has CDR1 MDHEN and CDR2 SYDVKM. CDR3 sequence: CASNQPGTGSEETQYF. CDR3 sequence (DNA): TGTGCCAGCAACCAGCCCGGGACAGGGAGTGAAGAGACCCAGTACTTC.

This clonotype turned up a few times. CDR3 DNA sequence: TGTGCCAGCAGTTCCCCCGGGGGATCTGGGGAGACCCAGTACTTC. Its protein is CASSSPGGSGETQYF. The V gene is TRBV28, the J gene TRBJ2-5; D is perhaps TRBD2 (6 bases). The CDR3 extends over 15 amino acids. The V end was cut by 4 bases, the J end by 5 bases, with 17 bases between. Per germline, CDR1 MDHEN and CDR2 SYDVKM.

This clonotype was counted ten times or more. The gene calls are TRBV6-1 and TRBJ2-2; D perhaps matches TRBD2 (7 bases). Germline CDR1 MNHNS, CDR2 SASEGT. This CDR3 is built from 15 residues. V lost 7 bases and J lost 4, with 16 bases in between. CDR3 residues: CASKNQGGGTGELFF. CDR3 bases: TGTGCCAGCAAGAATCAAGGGGGGGGCACCGGGGAGCTGTTTTTT.

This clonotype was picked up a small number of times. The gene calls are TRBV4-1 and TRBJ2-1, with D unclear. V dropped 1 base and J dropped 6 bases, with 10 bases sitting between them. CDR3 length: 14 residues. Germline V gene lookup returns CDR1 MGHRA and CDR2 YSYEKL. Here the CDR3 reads CASSQVGRINEQFF. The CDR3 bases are TGCGCCAGCAGCCAAGTAGGTAGGATCAATGAGCAGTTCTTC.